Listed below are T cell receptor beta chains from one sample, sequenced in a study of blood T cells in healthy people across ages. TCRdb re-derived calls from the 5' RACE reads in MiXCR, one entry per CDR3 protein. Of roughly 1.4 million distinct CDR3 sequences in the sample, roughly 60% are singletons; the top ten hold approximately 7%. The material sequenced was blood. The receptors originated from a man aged 18-30 years in good health. Both conserved end residues are part of each CDR3. The D gene is left open where the match is weak. Clone size is not always given. Where it is, it says once, few, many or a class for expanded clones.

J gene | V gene | D gene | clone size | CDR3 DNA | CDR3 protein
TRBJ1-5 | TRBV6-2/TRBV6-3 | TRBD1 | . | TGTGCCAGCAGTTACTCCAAGGCAAATGGACAGGGCCATCAGCCCCAGCATTTT | CASSYSKANGQGHQPQHF
TRBJ2-7 | TRBV6-6 | . | . | TGTGCCAGCAGCCCGGAACGCTACGAGCAGTACTTC | CASSPERYEQYF
TRBJ2-7 | TRBV12-3/TRBV12-4 | TRBD1 | once | TGTGCCAGCACCCTCGAGGGGGCCGAGCAGTACTTC | CASTLEGAEQYF
TRBJ2-5 | TRBV7-8 | . | . | TGTGCCAGCAGCCCTATCGGAGGGACGGGGGAGACCCAGTACTTC | CASSPIGGTGETQYF
TRBJ2-1 | TRBV27 | TRBD1 | . | TGTGCCAGCAGTTCCCCGGGACAGGGAGTCAATGAGCAGTTCTTC | CASSSPGQGVNEQFF
TRBJ2-3 | TRBV12-3/TRBV12-4 | . | . | TGTGCCAGCAGTACCGAGACAGCCGATACGCAGTATTTT | CASSTETADTQYF
TRBJ1-2 | TRBV28 | . | few | TGTGCCAGCAGTTTTCAGGGCAGAAACTATGGCTACACCTTC | CASSFQGRNYGYTF
TRBJ2-5 | TRBV12-3/TRBV12-4 | . | . | TGTGCCAGCAGCTCCGGCAGGGCAGAGACCCAGTACTTC | CASSSGRAETQYF
TRBJ2-7 | TRBV11-2 | TRBD2 | . | TGTGCCAGCAGCTTAACTAGCGAGAGGTACGAGCAGTACTTC | CASSLTSERYEQYF
TRBJ2-7 | TRBV20-1 | . | . | TGCAGTGCTAGAGATCGGACGTCCGAGCAGTACTTC | CSARDRTSEQYF
TRBJ1-4 | TRBV4-2 | . | many | TGTGCCAGCAGCCAAGGGGCCAGGTATAATGAAAAACTGTTTTTT | CASSQGARYNEKLFF
TRBJ2-3 | TRBV29-1 | TRBD2 | few | TGCAGCGTTGAAAGGAGCGGGGGGGAAACAGATACGCAGTATTTT | CSVERSGGETDTQYF
TRBJ1-6 | TRBV27 | . | . | TGTGCCAGCAGGGTAGGGGTCGCTAATTCACCCCTCCACTTT | CASRVGVANSPLHF
TRBJ2-1 | TRBV20-1 | TRBD2 | few | TGCAGTGCCCCCCCCCAGCGGGAACGTAATGAGCAGTTCTTC | CSAPPQRERNEQFF
TRBJ1-1 | TRBV6-5 | TRBD1 | once | TGTGCCAGCAGCGAGACAGGGGGCGGATGGAACACTGAAGCTTTCTTT | CASSETGGGWNTEAFF
TRBJ2-3 | TRBV7-9 | TRBD2 | . | TGTGCCAGCAGCCCTGCGGCTAGCGGGAGTCTTTGGGGCCTCACAGATACGCAGTATTTT | CASSPAASGSLWGLTDTQYF
TRBJ2-1 | TRBV7-8 | . | . | TGTGCCAGCAGCTTAGCCGTCCTCTCGGCCTACAATGAGCAGTTCTTC | CASSLAVLSAYNEQFF
TRBJ2-7 | TRBV27 | . | . | TGTGCCAGCAGTCCCCAGGGTGGCCCCTACGAGCAGTACTTC | CASSPQGGPYEQYF
TRBJ2-3 | TRBV10-3 | TRBD2 | . | TGTGCCATCAGGGGACTAGCTCATCGAGATCAGGATACGCAGTATTTT | CAIRGLAHRDQDTQYF
TRBJ2-7 | TRBV29-1 | . | once | TGCAGCGGGGGACGTGGAGGGTCCTACGAGCAGTACTTC | CSGGRGGSYEQYF
TRBJ1-5 | TRBV27 | . | . | TGTGCCAGCAGTTTATTCTGGACGTCCCTGGGGAATCAGCCCCAGCATTTT | CASSLFWTSLGNQPQHF
TRBJ1-5 | TRBV20-1 | TRBD1 | . | TGCAGTGCTAGACTCCCCACAGGGGCAAGTCAGCCCCAGCATTTT | CSARLPTGASQPQHF
TRBJ2-1 | TRBV4-2 | TRBD1 | . | TGTGCCAGCAGCCAAGTGGACAGGGCCTACAATGAGCAGTTCTTC | CASSQVDRAYNEQFF
TRBJ2-5 | TRBV27 | TRBD2 | . | TGTGCCAGCAGTTTATTAGGGACTAGCGGGAGCGCAAAAGAGACCCAGTACTTC | CASSLLGTSGSAKETQYF
TRBJ1-5 | TRBV20-1 | . | . | TGCAGTGCTAGGTCATTGGGGTCTCAGCCCCAGCATTTT | CSARSLGSQPQHF
TRBJ2-7 | TRBV7-2 | TRBD2 | few | TGTGCCAGCAGCTCTGCTAGCGGCCCCTACGAGCAGTACTTC | CASSSASGPYEQYF
TRBJ2-3 | TRBV20-1 | TRBD2 | . | TGCAGTGCTAGAGACACCTTTGGAAGTAGCGGGGGTCGAGATACGCAGTATTTT | CSARDTFGSSGGRDTQYF
TRBJ2-1 | TRBV15 | . | . | TGTGCCACCAGCAAGAGCGCCCAGAGCTCCTACAATGAGCAGTTCTTC | CATSKSAQSSYNEQFF
TRBJ2-7 | TRBV6-6 | TRBD1 | . | TGTGCCAGCGGTAAAGGACAGGCCTACGAGCAGTACTTC | CASGKGQAYEQYF
TRBJ2-7 | TRBV12-3/TRBV12-4 | . | . | TGTGCCAGCAGTTTAGCGATCCTCTACGAGCAGTACTTC | CASSLAILYEQYF
TRBJ2-2 | TRBV2 | . | . | TGTGCCAGCATCTTGAGGGATACCGGGGAGCTGTTTTTT | CASILRDTGELFF
TRBJ2-5 | TRBV5-6 | TRBD2 | . | TGTGCCAGCAGCTTGGGGACTAGCTTTGAGACCCAGTACTTC | CASSLGTSFETQYF
TRBJ1-4 | TRBV5-1 | . | . | TGCGCCACAAAACAGGGAGGGGGTAATGAAAAACTGTTTTTT | CATKQGGGNEKLFF
TRBJ2-3 | TRBV27 | . | few | TGTGCCAGCAGTCTTACTGGGACTTTTACCACAGATACGCAGTATTTT | CASSLTGTFTTDTQYF
TRBJ2-2 | TRBV5-1 | TRBD2 | . | TGCGCCAGCAAGGGTAGCGGGGCCGCGAACACCGGGGAGCTGTTTTTT | CASKGSGAANTGELFF